A single count supports the clone carrying this TCR beta chain. Repertoires were generated with immunoSEQ multiplex PCR, while TCRdb's copy carries only in-frame clones and drops some. The sample shows about 2,500,000 clones, more than 80% of them seen only once. Germline-derived CDR1 and CDR2 are SGHNT and YENEEA. This CDR3 is 15 amino acids long. V was trimmed by 6 bases and J by 2 bases, leaving 11 bases between them. The data are from a study of shared clonotypes between healthy human individuals. Sequenced material: naive CD4+ T cells sorted from blood. Subset denoted: CD45RA+ positively selected. This chain links TRBV11-3 with TRBJ2-6; D unresolved. The TCR originated in a young man in good health. Written as DNA, the CDR3 is TGTGCCAGCAGTCCTACGGTTACTGGGGCCAACGTCCTGACTTTC. Amino acids: CASSPTVTGANVLTF.